The sequence of this TCR beta chain was determined in a study of Graves' ophthalmopathy and Graves' hyperthyroidism. Amplification from RNA transcripts yielded the TCR beta CDR3 regions. The authors performed first-round RT-PCR with HTBI primers and then a second-round multiplex PCR. From the multiplex PCR reads, TCRdb called clonotypes with MiXCR, one entry per CDR3 protein. The sample lists approximately 480,000 distinct CDR3 sequences, around 14% occurring once. Germline V CDR1 and CDR2: MNHNS, SASEGT. The CDR3 totals 17 residues. V dropped 6 bases and J dropped 0 bases, with 18 bases sitting between them.

This receptor was identified in a woman in her twenties or thirties with Graves' ophthalmopathy. Sequencing was performed on blood. The chain combines TRBV6-1 with TRBJ1-3; D is uncertain. The CDR3 spells CASRRTSTAFSGNTIYF. CDR3 nucleotides: TGTGCCAGCAGGCGCACGTCTACAGCTTTCTCTGGAAACACCATATATTTT.